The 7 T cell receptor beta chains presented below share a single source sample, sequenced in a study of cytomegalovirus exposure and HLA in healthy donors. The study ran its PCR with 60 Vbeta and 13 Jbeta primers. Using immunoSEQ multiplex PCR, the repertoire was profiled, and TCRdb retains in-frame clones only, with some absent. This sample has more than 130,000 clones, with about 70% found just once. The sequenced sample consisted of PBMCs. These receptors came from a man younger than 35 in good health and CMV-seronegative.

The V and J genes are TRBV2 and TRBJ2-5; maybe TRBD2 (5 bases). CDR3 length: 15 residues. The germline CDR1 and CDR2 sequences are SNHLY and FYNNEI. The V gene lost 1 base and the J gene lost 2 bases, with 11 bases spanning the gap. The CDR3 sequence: CASSEDSGGQETQYF. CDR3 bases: TGTGCCAGCAGTGAAGACAGCGGAGGACAAGAGACCCAGTACTTC.

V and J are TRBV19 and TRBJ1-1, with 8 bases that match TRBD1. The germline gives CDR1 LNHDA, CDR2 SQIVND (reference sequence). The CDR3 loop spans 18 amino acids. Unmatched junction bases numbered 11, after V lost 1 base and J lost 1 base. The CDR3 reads CASSIVLDEDRENTEAFF. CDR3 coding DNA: TGTGCCAGTAGTATAGTTTTAGATGAGGACAGGGAGAACACTGAAGCTTTCTTT. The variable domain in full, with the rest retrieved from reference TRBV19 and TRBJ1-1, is DGGITQSPKYLFRKEGQNVTLSCEQNLNHDAMYWYRQDPGQGLRLIYYSQIVNDFQKGDIAEGYSVSREKKESFPLTVTSAQKNPTAFYLCASSIVLDEDRENTEAFFGQGTRLTVV.

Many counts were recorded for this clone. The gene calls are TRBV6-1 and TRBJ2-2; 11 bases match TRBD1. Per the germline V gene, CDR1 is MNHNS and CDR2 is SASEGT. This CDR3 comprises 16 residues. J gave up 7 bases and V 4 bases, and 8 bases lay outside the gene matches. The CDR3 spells CASSGGTGGTIGELFF. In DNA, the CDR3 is TGTGCCAGCAGTGGGGGGACAGGGGGAACGATCGGGGAGCTGTTTTTT.

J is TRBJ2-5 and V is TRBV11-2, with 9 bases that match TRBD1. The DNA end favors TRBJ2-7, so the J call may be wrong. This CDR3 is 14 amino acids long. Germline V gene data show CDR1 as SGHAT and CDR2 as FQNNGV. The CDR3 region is CASRPGQGPYEQYF. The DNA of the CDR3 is TGTGCCAGCAGGCCGGGACAGGGTCCCTACGAGCAGTACTTC.

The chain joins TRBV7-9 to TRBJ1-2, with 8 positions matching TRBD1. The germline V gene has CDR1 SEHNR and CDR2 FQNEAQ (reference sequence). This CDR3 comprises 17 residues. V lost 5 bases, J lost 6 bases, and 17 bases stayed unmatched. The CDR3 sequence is CASSPTRGQGDRDGYTF. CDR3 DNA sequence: TGTGCCAGCAGCCCGACGCGCGGACAGGGCGATCGGGATGGCTACACCTTC.

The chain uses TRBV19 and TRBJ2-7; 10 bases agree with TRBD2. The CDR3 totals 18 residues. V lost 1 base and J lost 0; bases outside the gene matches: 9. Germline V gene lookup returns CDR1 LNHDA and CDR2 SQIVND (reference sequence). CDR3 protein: CASSIGLAGAVNSYEQYF. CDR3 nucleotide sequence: TGTGCCAGTAGTATAGGGCTAGCGGGGGCCGTTAACTCCTACGAGCAGTACTTC. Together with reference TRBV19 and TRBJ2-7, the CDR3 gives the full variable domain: DGGITQSPKYLFRKEGQNVTLSCEQNLNHDAMYWYRQDPGQGLRLIYYSQIVNDFQKGDIAEGYSVSREKKESFPLTVTSAQKNPTAFYLCASSIGLAGAVNSYEQYFGPGTRLTVT.

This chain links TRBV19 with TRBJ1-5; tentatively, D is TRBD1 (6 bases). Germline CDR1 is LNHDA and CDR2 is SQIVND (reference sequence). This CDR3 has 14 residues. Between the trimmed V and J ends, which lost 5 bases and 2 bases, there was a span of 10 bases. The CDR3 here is CASSGTPRNQPQHF. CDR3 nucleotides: TGTGCCAGTAGTGGGACACCTCGCAATCAGCCCCAGCATTTT.